Listed below are T cell receptor beta chains from one sample, sequenced in a study of cytomegalovirus exposure and HLA in healthy donors. Sequencing was performed with immunoSEQ multiplex PCR; in TCRdb, only in-frame clones are kept and a portion is missing. The sample has 150,000 or so clones; roughly 93% are singletons. Specimen: PBMCs. The receptor source for this set is a man between 18 and 35 years old in good health and CMV-seropositive. Both conserved end residues are part of each CDR3. The order of the fields is V gene, D gene, clone size, J gene, CDR3 length, CDR3 protein, CDR3 DNA. D genes are given only for firm matches. Size values are once, few and many counts, or a class for expanded clones, and some rows have none.

V gene: TRBV11-2
D gene: NA
clone size: NA
J gene: TRBJ2-2
CDR3 length: 13
CDR3 protein: CASSLGLTGELFF
CDR3 DNA: TGTGCCAGCAGCTTAGGGCTCACCGGGGAGCTGTTTTTT

V gene: TRBV5-1
D gene: TRBD2
clone size: NA
J gene: TRBJ2-4
CDR3 length: 16
CDR3 protein: CASSRFWERGEVIQYF
CDR3 DNA: TGCGCCAGCAGCCGCTTCTGGGAGCGGGGCGAAGTCATTCAGTACTTC

V gene: TRBV7-9
D gene: TRBD1
clone size: NA
J gene: TRBJ1-1
CDR3 length: 14
CDR3 protein: CASSIGQGNTEAFF
CDR3 DNA: TGTGCCAGCAGCATCGGACAGGGGAACACTGAAGCTTTCTTT

V gene: TRBV27
D gene: TRBD2
clone size: NA
J gene: TRBJ2-6
CDR3 length: 15
CDR3 protein: CASARLAAGANVLTF
CDR3 DNA: TGTGCCAGCGCAAGACTAGCAGCTGGGGCCAACGTCCTGACTTTC

V gene: TRBV12-5
D gene: NA
clone size: NA
J gene: TRBJ2-5
CDR3 length: 14
CDR3 protein: CASGLVAWAETQYF
CDR3 DNA: TGTGCTAGTGGTTTGGTAGCTTGGGCGGAGACCCAGTACTTC

V gene: TRBV27
D gene: TRBD2
clone size: NA
J gene: TRBJ2-2
CDR3 length: 13
CDR3 protein: CASRGTSEGELFF
CDR3 DNA: TGTGCCAGCAGGGGGACTAGCGAAGGGGAGCTGTTTTTT

V gene: TRBV5-1
D gene: TRBD1
clone size: NA
J gene: TRBJ2-6
CDR3 length: 18
CDR3 protein: CASGTVETVRAGANVLTF
CDR3 DNA: TGCGCCAGCGGGACAGTAGAAACCGTTAGAGCTGGGGCCAACGTCCTGACTTTC

V gene: TRBV6-5
D gene: TRBD2
clone size: NA
J gene: TRBJ2-1
CDR3 length: 15
CDR3 protein: CASSSGTSLYNEQFF
CDR3 DNA: TGTGCCAGCAGTTCCGGGACTAGCCTCTACAATGAGCAGTTCTTC

V gene: TRBV5-1
D gene: TRBD1
clone size: NA
J gene: TRBJ2-6
CDR3 length: 17
CDR3 protein: CASSRQGANSGANVLTF
CDR3 DNA: TGCGCCAGCAGCCGACAGGGTGCGAACTCTGGGGCCAACGTCCTGACTTTC

V gene: TRBV28
D gene: TRBD2
clone size: NA
J gene: TRBJ2-7
CDR3 length: 13
CDR3 protein: CASSLAGLYEQYF
CDR3 DNA: TGTGCCAGCAGTCTAGCGGGCCTCTACGAGCAGTACTTC

V gene: TRBV5-6
D gene: TRBD2
clone size: NA
J gene: TRBJ2-3
CDR3 length: 15
CDR3 protein: CASRVAGGRTDTQYF
CDR3 DNA: TGTGCCAGCAGAGTAGCGGGAGGAAGGACAGATACGCAGTATTTT

V gene: TRBV2
D gene: NA
clone size: NA
J gene: TRBJ2-5
CDR3 length: 14
CDR3 protein: CASRGDTTRETQYF
CDR3 DNA: TGTGCCAGCAGGGGGGACACCACGAGGGAGACCCAGTACTTC

V gene: TRBV2
D gene: TRBD1
clone size: NA
J gene: TRBJ2-5
CDR3 length: 14
CDR3 protein: CASSWTGTGETQYF
CDR3 DNA: TGTGCCAGCAGTTGGACAGGGACGGGAGAGACCCAGTACTTC

V gene: TRBV11-2
D gene: NA
clone size: NA
J gene: TRBJ2-5
CDR3 length: 17
CDR3 protein: CASSLEFPGLGQETQYF
CDR3 DNA: TGTGCCAGCAGCTTAGAGTTCCCGGGGTTGGGCCAAGAGACCCAGTACTTC

V gene: TRBV2
D gene: TRBD1
clone size: once
J gene: TRBJ1-5
CDR3 length: 17
CDR3 protein: CASSYFWDRGQNQPQHF
CDR3 DNA: TGTGCCAGCAGTTATTTTTGGGACAGGGGCCAAAATCAGCCCCAGCATTTT

V gene: TRBV5-4
D gene: TRBD2
clone size: once
J gene: TRBJ2-2
CDR3 length: 16
CDR3 protein: CASSLGTSGFTGELFF
CDR3 DNA: TGTGCCAGCAGCTTAGGGACTAGCGGGTTCACCGGGGAGCTGTTTTTT

V gene: TRBV5-8
D gene: TRBD1
clone size: NA
J gene: TRBJ1-2
CDR3 length: 15
CDR3 protein: CASRRDREPPYGYTF
CDR3 DNA: TGTGCCAGCCGACGAGACAGGGAGCCTCCTTATGGCTACACCTTC

V gene: TRBV28
D gene: NA
clone size: NA
J gene: TRBJ2-2
CDR3 length: 15
CDR3 protein: CASSPADSFTGELFF
CDR3 DNA: TGTGCCAGCAGTCCCGCGGACTCTTTCACCGGGGAGCTGTTTTTT

V gene: TRBV5-1
D gene: NA
clone size: few
J gene: TRBJ2-6
CDR3 length: 14
CDR3 protein: CASSLTAGANVLTF
CDR3 DNA: TGCGCCAGCAGCTTGACAGCTGGGGCCAACGTCCTGACTTTC

V gene: TRBV5-1
D gene: NA
clone size: once
J gene: TRBJ2-1
CDR3 length: 12
CDR3 protein: CASSTDYNEQFF
CDR3 DNA: TGCGCCAGCAGCACTGACTACAATGAGCAGTTCTTC

V gene: TRBV10-2
D gene: NA
clone size: NA
J gene: TRBJ2-7
CDR3 length: 17
CDR3 protein: CASTPLEGYLSSYEQYF
CDR3 DNA: TGCGCCAGCACCCCCTTGGAGGGTTACCTAAGCTCCTACGAGCAGTACTTC

V gene: TRBV5-4
D gene: NA
clone size: NA
J gene: TRBJ1-2
CDR3 length: 14
CDR3 protein: CASSLSPRQYGYTF
CDR3 DNA: TGTGCCAGCAGCTTGTCCCCCCGACAGTATGGCTACACCTTC

V gene: TRBV29-1
D gene: TRBD1
clone size: few
J gene: TRBJ2-5
CDR3 length: 13
CDR3 protein: CSVETGGGETQYF
CDR3 DNA: TGCAGCGTGGAGACAGGGGGCGGTGAGACCCAGTACTTC

V gene: TRBV4-1
D gene: TRBD2
clone size: NA
J gene: TRBJ2-1
CDR3 length: 15
CDR3 protein: CASSHVLAGENEQFF
CDR3 DNA: TGCGCCAGCAGCCATGTCTTGGCGGGAGAGAATGAGCAGTTCTTC